The rows below give T cell receptor beta chains drawn from one sample of a study of blood T cell repertoires in COVID-19. Produced via immunoSEQ multiplex PCR; TCRdb's table is partial and in-frame only. This table has about 270,000 clones, roughly 84% appearing once. What was sequenced was peripheral blood. The receptors here all came from a woman in her late teens or twenties with acute or convalescent COVID-19. Both conserved end residues are part of each CDR3. Each record gives: D gene, J gene, clone size, V gene, CDR3 protein, CDR3 DNA. D genes are given only for firm matches. Some rows mark clone size as missing; the rest say once, few, many or name a class of expanded clone.

d_gene: NA; j_gene: TRBJ1-1; abundance: NA; v_gene: TRBV27; CDR3aa: CASSLSWPNTEAFF; CDR3nt: TGTGCCAGCAGTTTATCGTGGCCGAACACTGAAGCTTTCTTT
d_gene: NA; j_gene: TRBJ1-5; abundance: NA; v_gene: TRBV7-2; CDR3aa: CASSLTRDSNQPQHF; CDR3nt: TGTGCCAGCAGCTTAACTCGTGATAGCAATCAGCCCCAGCATTTT
d_gene: TRBD2; j_gene: TRBJ2-1; abundance: NA; v_gene: TRBV13; CDR3aa: CASSWGTSGYNEQFF; CDR3nt: TGTGCCAGCAGCTGGGGGACTAGCGGATACAATGAGCAGTTCTTC
d_gene: TRBD1; j_gene: TRBJ1-5; abundance: NA; v_gene: TRBV6-5; CDR3aa: CASRPGTGANQPQHF; CDR3nt: TGTGCCAGCAGGCCCGGGACAGGGGCCAATCAGCCCCAGCATTTT
d_gene: NA; j_gene: TRBJ2-1; abundance: NA; v_gene: TRBV5-1; CDR3aa: CASSRGAGDNEQFF; CDR3nt: TGCGCCAGCAGCCGGGGGGCGGGGGACAATGAGCAGTTCTTC
d_gene: NA; j_gene: TRBJ1-4; abundance: once; v_gene: TRBV24-1; CDR3aa: CATSSAGGGEKLFF; CDR3nt: TGTGCCACCAGTTCGGCGGGGGGTGGCGAAAAACTGTTTTTT
d_gene: TRBD1; j_gene: TRBJ1-1; abundance: NA; v_gene: TRBV18; CDR3aa: CASSWGQGFTEAFF; CDR3nt: TGTGCCAGCTCATGGGGACAGGGCTTCACTGAAGCTTTCTTT
d_gene: NA; j_gene: TRBJ1-3; abundance: NA; v_gene: TRBV25-1; CDR3aa: CASSRRSLDKNTIYF; CDR3nt: TGTGCCAGCAGTCGGAGGAGCCTCGATAAAAACACCATATATTTT
d_gene: NA; j_gene: TRBJ2-3; abundance: NA; v_gene: TRBV5-1; CDR3aa: CASSLGRGADTQYF; CDR3nt: TGCGCCAGCAGCTTGGGCAGGGGAGCAGATACGCAGTATTTT
d_gene: NA; j_gene: TRBJ1-2; abundance: NA; v_gene: TRBV30; CDR3aa: CAWQGGNYGYTF; CDR3nt: TGTGCCTGGCAAGGGGGAAACTATGGCTACACCTTC